This T cell receptor beta chain was sequenced in a study of blood T cell repertoires in COVID-19. Study as a whole: Nucleic acid was either cDNA or gDNA, and it came from T cells, B-cell-depleted T cells, or PBMCs.

Original processing methods: Estimation of nucleated cell counts relied on the amplification of reference gene primers. Using immunoSEQ multiplex PCR, the repertoire was profiled, and TCRdb retains in-frame clones only, with some absent. D and trimming were read from the DNA, whereas the V and J calls and clone size are those reported in that table. The sample shows some 53,000 clones, 90% of them seen only once. The CDR3 has 12 amino acids. CDR1 is MNHEY, CDR2 SVGAGI, per germline. V dropped 7 bases and J dropped 8 bases, with 11 bases sitting between them. The sequence derives from a human donor in a cohort sampled during active COVID-19. V gene TRBV6-5 combines with J gene TRBJ2-2, with D maybe TRBD2 (5 bases). The sample consisted of peripheral blood. The CDR3 here is CASNERRGELFF. The DNA of the CDR3 is TGTGCCAGCAACGAGAGGAGGGGGGAGCTGTTTTTT.